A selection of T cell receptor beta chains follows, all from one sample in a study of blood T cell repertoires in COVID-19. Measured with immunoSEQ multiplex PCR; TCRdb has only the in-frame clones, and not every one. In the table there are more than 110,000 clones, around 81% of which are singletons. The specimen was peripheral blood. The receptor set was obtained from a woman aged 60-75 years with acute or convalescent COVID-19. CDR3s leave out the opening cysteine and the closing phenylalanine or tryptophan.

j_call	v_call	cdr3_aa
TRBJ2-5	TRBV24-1	ATSDRQGRQETQY
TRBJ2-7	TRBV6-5	ASLVRGYEQY
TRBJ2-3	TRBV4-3	ASSQGAFGTDTQY
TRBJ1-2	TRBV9	ASSDSPGAGSDYGYT
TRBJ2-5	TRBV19	ASSMAGTGQETQY
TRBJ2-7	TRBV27	ASRTIFGGRPNEQY
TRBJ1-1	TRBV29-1	SVGAVGNTEAF
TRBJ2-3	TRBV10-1	ASSRTSLSTDTQY
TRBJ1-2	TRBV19	ASSSRWTGRRPNYGYT
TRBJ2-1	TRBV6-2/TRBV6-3	ASSYSGLLSSYNEQF
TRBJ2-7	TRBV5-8	ASSLGQGSAYEQY
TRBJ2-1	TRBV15	ATSRYSGSYNEQF
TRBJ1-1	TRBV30	AWSVALEAF
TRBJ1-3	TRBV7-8	ASNGQMGNTIY
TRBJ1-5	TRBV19	ASRGVGLTQPQH
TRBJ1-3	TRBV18	ASSPTGPGNTIY
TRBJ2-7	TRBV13	ASSYDSGRASYEQY
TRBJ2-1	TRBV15	ATSRVTTPGNEQF
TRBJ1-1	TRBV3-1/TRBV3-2	ASSQVATEAF
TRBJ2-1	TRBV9	ASSVAPGMSYNEQF
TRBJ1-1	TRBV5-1	ASSLAGERYTEAF
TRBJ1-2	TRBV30	AWSDRGGYT
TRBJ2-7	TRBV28	ASLNGGGAYEQY
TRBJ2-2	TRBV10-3	AISPTTSSPGELF
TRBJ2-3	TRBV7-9	ASSGRGWDTQY
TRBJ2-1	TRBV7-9	ASSFRPRLAGITYNEQF
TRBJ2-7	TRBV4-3	ASSPTGLSYEQY
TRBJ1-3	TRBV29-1	SVRTGEGNTIY
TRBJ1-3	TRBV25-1	EPGKLNSGNTIY
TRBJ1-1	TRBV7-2	ASSRQMLTEAF
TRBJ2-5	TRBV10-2	ASSVRGKETQY
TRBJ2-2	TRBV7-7	ASSLASGNTGELF
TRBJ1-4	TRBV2	ASSEQGATNEKLF
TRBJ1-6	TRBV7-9	ASSLGPNSPLH
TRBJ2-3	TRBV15	ATSTRQLGLAGAGTDTQY
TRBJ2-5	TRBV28	ASTRGSPQETQY
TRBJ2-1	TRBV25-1	ASSEDSAGGRYEQF
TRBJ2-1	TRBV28	VSSSKRSSYNEQF
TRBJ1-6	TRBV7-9	ASSFQQGSNSPLH
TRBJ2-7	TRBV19	ASSIDRAYEQY
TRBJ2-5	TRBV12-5	ASGLGRTGGETQY
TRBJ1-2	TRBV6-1	ASSDPGYGYT
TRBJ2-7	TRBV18	ASSFRGGDQQY
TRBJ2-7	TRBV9	ASSDMGGEQY
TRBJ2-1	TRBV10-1	ASSLGLAANNEQF
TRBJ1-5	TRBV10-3	AISEGAIRVGQPQH
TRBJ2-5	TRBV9	ASSVEAGLRETQY
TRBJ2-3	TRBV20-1	SASGTSRISGSYPGTDTQY
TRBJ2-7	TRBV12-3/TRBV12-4	ASSPRGTYEQY
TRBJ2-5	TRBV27	ASSFLGQTQETQY
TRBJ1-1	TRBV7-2	ASSLMGQKAF
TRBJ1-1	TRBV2	ASNSGEGTEAF